The clone carrying this T cell receptor (beta chain) was recorded once. Each CDR3 protein is one row after TCRdb ran MiXCR on the RT-PCR reads. The sample holds about 540,000 distinct CDR3 sequences; under 25% are singletons and the top ten take 2.5% to 3%. The sample is drawn from a study of response to subunit inactivated influenza vaccine. The CDR3 loop spans 16 amino acids. Trimming removed 4 bases from V and 2 bases from J; junction bases left unmatched: 3. From germline, CDR1 is MNHEY and CDR2 SVGAGI. This sample was shared with a second study, whose subject was T cells expressing NK-cell markers. This second study notes: Researchers built TCR beta cDNA using 5'RACE template switching with UMIs. In over 5 donors, dominant CD3+CD56+NKG2C+ clonotypes ranked among the top 10 CD8+ clonotypes. One observes that, in a few donors, these clonotypes were also the leading ones within the CD3+CD56-NKG2C+ fraction.

The TCR sequence derives from a man aged 50-59 years who received an inactivated influenza vaccine. The gene calls are TRBV6-5 and TRBJ2-1, with 12 bases lining up with TRBD2. Sequencing used CD4+ T cells sorted from PBMCs, obtained less than 13 days after vaccination. The CDR3, as DNA: TGTGCCAGCAGTTCCAGACTAGCGGGAGCCTACAATGAGCAGTTCTTC. Translated: CASSSRLAGAYNEQFF.